This entry describes one T cell receptor (beta chain). Its target is not known. The entry originates in a study of T cell responses to AZD1222 COVID-19 vaccine. Study results and caveats: Mapped onto spike, vaccine-associated CD4 TCRs spanned it and were dominant at 160-218 and 743-854. As reported, nearly half of all spike-specific TCRs target variant regions that are unmutated. In all cases, repertoires were sampled only after the peak T cell response.

Generated by immunoSEQ multiplex PCR, the TCRdb table keeps only in-frame clones and is missing some. Of 110,000 or so clones listed, about 90% were seen once; the top ten hold 5.4%. This TCR derives from an adult in good health. The material was peripheral blood, obtained on day 0 of AZD1222 vaccination.

This CDR3 reads CASRRSPSSTDTQYF. In DNA, the CDR3 is TGCGCCAGCAGGCGTAGCCCCAGTAGCACAGATACGCAGTATTTT. The chain couples TRBV5-1 to TRBJ2-3, with D hard to call. The V end was cut by 5 bases, the J end by 0 bases, with 13 bases between. Germline loops: CDR1 SGHRS, CDR2 YFSETQ. This CDR3 spans 15 amino acids.